Only a few counts were recorded for the clone carrying this T cell receptor (beta chain). The data were taken from a study of cytomegalovirus exposure and HLA in healthy donors. The J segment lost 4 bases and the V segment lost 1 base, leaving 6 bases of the junction unmatched. CDR1 and CDR2 from the germline V gene are SEHNR and FQNEAQ (reference sequence). The CDR3 is 16 amino acids. PCR was performed using 60 Vbeta and 13 Jbeta primers. Measured with immunoSEQ multiplex PCR; TCRdb has only the in-frame clones, and not every one. This sample carries about 220,000 clones, just over 75% of them seen once, and the ten largest clones take 0.63%.

The receptor was isolated from a man between 18 and 29 years old in good health and CMV-seronegative. The chain links TRBV7-9 to TRBJ2-2; 7 positions agree with TRBD2. What was sequenced was PBMCs. The CDR3 sequence: CASSLDPLARTGELFF. The CDR3 region has the DNA TGTGCCAGCAGCTTAGACCCACTAGCGCGCACCGGGGAGCTGTTTTTT.